The T cell receptor beta chain described here comes from a study of CD8 T cells in ankylosing spondylitis. For this clonotype: The antigen is unknown.

CDR1 MGHRA and CDR2 YSYEKL come from the germline V gene. The V gene end was trimmed by 4 bases and the J gene end by 5 bases; junction bases not matched to a gene: 8. The CDR3 is 16 amino acids. Molecular-barcoded quantitative 5'-RACE produced these TCR beta libraries. From the 5' RACE reads, TCRdb called clonotypes with MiXCR, one entry per CDR3 protein. The sample lists more than 500,000 distinct CDR3 sequences; less than 6% were seen once. Notes on the study in general: From matched ankylosing spondylitis synovial fluid, disease-linked clones were reportedly recovered at significantly enriched levels. Previously reported in reactive arthritis synovial fluid and blood were some of the motif variants. Among TCR beta sequences, a motif of under ten highly homologous variants appeared characteristic of ankylosing spondylitis blood. In peripheral blood, disease-linked CD8+ clones occurred at relatively low frequencies.

Source material: blood, either unsorted or a sorted T cell fraction (not recorded which). This TCR was recovered from a male donor with ankylosing spondylitis. The chain joins TRBV4-1 to TRBJ2-5; TRBD2 matches 12 bases. This chain's CDR3 is CASSLMTSGSLETQYF. CDR3 DNA: TGCGCCAGCAGCCTCATGACTAGCGGGAGTTTGGAGACCCAGTACTTC.